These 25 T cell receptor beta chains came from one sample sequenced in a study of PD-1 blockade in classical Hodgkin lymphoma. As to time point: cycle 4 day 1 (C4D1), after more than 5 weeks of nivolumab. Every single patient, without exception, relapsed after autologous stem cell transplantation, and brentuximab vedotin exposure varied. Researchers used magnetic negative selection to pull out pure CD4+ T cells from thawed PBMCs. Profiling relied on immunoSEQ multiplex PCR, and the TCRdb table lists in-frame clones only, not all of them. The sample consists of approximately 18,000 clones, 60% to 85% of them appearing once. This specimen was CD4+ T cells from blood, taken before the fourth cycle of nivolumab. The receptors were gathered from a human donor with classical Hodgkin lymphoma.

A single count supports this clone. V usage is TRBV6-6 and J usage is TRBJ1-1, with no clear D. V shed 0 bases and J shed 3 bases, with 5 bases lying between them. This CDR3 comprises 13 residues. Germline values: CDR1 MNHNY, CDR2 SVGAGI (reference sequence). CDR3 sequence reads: CASSYSRDTEAFF. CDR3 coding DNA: TGTGCCAGCAGTTACTCCAGAGACACTGAAGCTTTCTTT.

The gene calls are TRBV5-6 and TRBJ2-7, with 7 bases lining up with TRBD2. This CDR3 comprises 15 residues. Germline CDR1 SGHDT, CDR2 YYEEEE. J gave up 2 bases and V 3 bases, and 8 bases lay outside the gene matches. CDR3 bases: TGTGCCAGCAGCTGGGGGACTATCAGCACCTACGAGCAGTACTTC. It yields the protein CASSWGTISTYEQYF.

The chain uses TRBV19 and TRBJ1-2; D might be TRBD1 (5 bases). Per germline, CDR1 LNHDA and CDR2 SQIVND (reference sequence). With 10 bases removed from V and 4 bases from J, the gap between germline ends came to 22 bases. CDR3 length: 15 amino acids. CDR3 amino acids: CATSRADWDLYGYTF. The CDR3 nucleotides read TGTGCCACCTCTAGAGCCGATTGGGACCTCTATGGCTACACCTTC. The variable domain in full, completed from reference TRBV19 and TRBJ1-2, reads DGGITQSPKYLFRKEGQNVTLSCEQNLNHDAMYWYRQDPGQGLRLIYYSQIVNDFQKGDIAEGYSVSREKKESFPLTVTSAQKNPTAFYLCATSRADWDLYGYTFGSGTRLTVV.

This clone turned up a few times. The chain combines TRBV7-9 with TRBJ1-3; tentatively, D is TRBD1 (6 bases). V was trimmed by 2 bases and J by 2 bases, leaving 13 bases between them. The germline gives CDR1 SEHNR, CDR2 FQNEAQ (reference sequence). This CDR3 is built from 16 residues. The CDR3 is CASSLQGQLTGNTIYF. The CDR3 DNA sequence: TGTGCCAGCAGCTTACAAGGACAGCTAACTGGAAACACCATATATTTT.

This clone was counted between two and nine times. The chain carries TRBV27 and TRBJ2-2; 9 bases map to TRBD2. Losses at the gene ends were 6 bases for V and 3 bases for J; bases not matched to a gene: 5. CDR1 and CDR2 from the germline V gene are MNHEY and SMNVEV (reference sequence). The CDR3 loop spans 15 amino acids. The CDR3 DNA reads TGTGCCAGCAGCGGGCTAGCGGGATACACCGGGGAGCTGTTTTTT. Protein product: CASSGLAGYTGELFF.

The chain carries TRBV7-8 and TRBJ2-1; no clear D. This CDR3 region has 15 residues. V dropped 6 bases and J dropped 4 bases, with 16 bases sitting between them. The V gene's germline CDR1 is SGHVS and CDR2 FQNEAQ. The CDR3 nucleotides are TGTGCCAGCAGGCAGAGACCGGATCTTTACAATGAGCAGTTCTTC. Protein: CASRQRPDLYNEQFF.

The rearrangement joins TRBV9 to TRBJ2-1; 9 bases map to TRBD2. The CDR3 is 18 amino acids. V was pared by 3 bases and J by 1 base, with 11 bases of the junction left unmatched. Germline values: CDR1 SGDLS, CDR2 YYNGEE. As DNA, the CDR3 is TGTGCCAGCAGCGAAGGCCAATCTAGCGGGATTTCCTACAATGAGCAGTTCTTC. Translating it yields CASSEGQSSGISYNEQFF.

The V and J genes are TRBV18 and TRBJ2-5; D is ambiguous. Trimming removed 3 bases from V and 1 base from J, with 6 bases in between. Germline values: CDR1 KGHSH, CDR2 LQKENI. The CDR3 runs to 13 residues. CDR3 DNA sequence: TGTGCCAGCTCACCGGCCCCCCAAGAGACCCAGTACTTC. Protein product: CASSPAPQETQYF.

DNA of the CDR3: TGTGCCAGCAGTTTATCGGGACTAGCAGCAGATACGCAGTATTTT. This sequence encodes CASSLSGLAADTQYF. The chain links TRBV27 to TRBJ2-3; 9 positions match TRBD2. The CDR3 spans 15 residues. Germline lookup yields CDR1 MNHEY and CDR2 SMNVEV (reference sequence). V shed 0 bases and J 4 bases; nucleotides not matched to a gene: 2.

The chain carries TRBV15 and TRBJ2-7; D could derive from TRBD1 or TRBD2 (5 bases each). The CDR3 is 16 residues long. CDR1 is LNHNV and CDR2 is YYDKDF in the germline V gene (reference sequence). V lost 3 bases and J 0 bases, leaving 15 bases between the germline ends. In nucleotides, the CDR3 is TGTGCCACCAGCAGCCCCGGGGCGAAAAGCTCCTACGAGCAGTACTTC. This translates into CATSSPGAKSSYEQYF.

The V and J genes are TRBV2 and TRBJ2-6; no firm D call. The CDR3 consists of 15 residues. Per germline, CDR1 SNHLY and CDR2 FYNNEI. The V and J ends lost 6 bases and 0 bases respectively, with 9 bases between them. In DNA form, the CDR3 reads TGTGCCAGCAGCTGGCAAATCTCTGGGGCCAACGTCCTGACTTTC. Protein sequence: CASSWQISGANVLTF. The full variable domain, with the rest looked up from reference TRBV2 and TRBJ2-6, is EPEVTQTPSHQVTQMGQEVILRCVPISNHLYFYWYRQILGQKVEFLVSFYNNEISEKSEIFDDQFSVERPDGSNFTLKIRSTKLEDSAMYFCASSWQISGANVLTFGAGSRLTVL.

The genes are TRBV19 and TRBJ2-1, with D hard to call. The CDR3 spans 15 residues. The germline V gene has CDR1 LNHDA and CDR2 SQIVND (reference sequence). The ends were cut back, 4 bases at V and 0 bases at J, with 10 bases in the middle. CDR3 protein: CASSRDGNSYNEQFF. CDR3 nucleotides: TGTGCCAGTAGTAGAGACGGCAACTCCTACAATGAGCAGTTCTTC.

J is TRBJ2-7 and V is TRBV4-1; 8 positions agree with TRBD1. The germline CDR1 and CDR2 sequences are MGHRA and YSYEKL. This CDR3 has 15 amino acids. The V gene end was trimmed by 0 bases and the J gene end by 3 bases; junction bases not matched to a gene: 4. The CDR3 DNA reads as TGCGCCAGCAGCCAAGAAAGGGACAGGAACTACGAGCAGTACTTC. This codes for CASSQERDRNYEQYF.

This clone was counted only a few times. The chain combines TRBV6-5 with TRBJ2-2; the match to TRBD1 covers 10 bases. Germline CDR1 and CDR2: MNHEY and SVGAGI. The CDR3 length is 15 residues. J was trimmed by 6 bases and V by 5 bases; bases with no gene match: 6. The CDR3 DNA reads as TGTGCCAGCAGTCCGACAGGGGGCGCCGCCGGGGAGCTGTTTTTT. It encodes CASSPTGGAAGELFF.

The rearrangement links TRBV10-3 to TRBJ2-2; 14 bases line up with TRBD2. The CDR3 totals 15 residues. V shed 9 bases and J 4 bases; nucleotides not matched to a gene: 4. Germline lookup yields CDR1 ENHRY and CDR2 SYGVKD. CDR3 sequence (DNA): TGTGCCATGACAGGACTAGCGGGAGGCACCGGGGAGCTGTTTTTT. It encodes CAMTGLAGGTGELFF.

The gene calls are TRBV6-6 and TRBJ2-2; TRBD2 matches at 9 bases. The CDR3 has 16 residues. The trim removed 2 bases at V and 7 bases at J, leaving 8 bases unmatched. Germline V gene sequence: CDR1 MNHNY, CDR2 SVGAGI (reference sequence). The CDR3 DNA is TGTGCCAGCAGTTACCCACCCCCTAGCGGGAACGGGGAGCTGTTTTTT. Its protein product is CASSYPPPSGNGELFF.

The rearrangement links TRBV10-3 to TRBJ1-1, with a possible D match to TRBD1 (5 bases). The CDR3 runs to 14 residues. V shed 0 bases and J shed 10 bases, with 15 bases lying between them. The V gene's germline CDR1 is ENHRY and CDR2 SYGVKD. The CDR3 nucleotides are TGTGCCATCAGTGAGTCCGGACAAGCCCTGCGAGCTTTCTTT. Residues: CAISESGQALRAFF.

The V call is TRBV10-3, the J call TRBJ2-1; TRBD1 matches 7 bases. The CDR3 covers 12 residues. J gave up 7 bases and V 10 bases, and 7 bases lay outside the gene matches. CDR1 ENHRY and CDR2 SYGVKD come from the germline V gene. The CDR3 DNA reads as TGTGCCAACGGGGACAGTACTAATGAGCAGTTCTTC. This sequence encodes CANGDSTNEQFF.

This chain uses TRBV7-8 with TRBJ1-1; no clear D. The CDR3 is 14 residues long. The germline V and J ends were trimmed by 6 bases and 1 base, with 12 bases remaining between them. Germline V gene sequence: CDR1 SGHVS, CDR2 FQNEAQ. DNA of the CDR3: TGTGCCAGCAGATCCATTCTGGCGAACACTGAAGCTTTCTTT. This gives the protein CASRSILANTEAFF.

CDR3 region: CASSGQGGYTEAFF. The CDR3 DNA sequence: TGCGCCAGCAGCGGACAGGGCGGGTACACTGAAGCTTTCTTT. V usage is TRBV5-1 and J usage is TRBJ1-1; 8 positions agree with TRBD1. The CDR3 has 14 amino acids. After removal of 4 bases from V and 3 bases from J, the junction contained 5 bases not matched to a gene. CDR1 is SGHRS, CDR2 YFSETQ, per germline.

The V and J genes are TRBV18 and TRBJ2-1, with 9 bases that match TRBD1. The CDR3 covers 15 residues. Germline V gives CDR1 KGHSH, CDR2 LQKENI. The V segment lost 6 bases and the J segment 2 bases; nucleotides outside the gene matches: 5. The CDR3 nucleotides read TGTGCCAGCTCGGTGGGACAGGGAACCTACAATGAGCAGTTCTTC. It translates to CASSVGQGTYNEQFF.

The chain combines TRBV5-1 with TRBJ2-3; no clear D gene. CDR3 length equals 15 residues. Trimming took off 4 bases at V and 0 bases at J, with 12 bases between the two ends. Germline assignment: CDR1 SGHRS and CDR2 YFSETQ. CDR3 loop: CASSPGDLSTDTQYF. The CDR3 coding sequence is TGCGCCAGCAGCCCCGGCGACTTAAGCACAGATACGCAGTATTTT. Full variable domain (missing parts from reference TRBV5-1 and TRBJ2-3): KAGVTQTPRYLIKTRGQQVTLSCSPISGHRSVSWYQQTPGQGLQFLFEYFSETQRNKGNFPGRFSGRQFSNSRSEMNVSTLELGDSALYLCASSPGDLSTDTQYFGPGTRLTVL.

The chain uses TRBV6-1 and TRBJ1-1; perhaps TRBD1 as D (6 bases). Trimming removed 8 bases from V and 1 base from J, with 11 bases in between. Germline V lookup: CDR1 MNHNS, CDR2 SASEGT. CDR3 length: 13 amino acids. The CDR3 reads CASAGQPNTEAFF. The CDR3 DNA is TGTGCCAGCGCGGGACAACCGAACACTGAAGCTTTCTTT.

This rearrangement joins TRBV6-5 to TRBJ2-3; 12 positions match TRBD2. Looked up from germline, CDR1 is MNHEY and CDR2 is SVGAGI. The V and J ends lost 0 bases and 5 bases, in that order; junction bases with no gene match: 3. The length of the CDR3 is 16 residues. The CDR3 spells CASSYSASGRVDTQYF. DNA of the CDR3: TGTGCCAGCAGTTACTCGGCTAGCGGGAGGGTAGATACGCAGTATTTT.

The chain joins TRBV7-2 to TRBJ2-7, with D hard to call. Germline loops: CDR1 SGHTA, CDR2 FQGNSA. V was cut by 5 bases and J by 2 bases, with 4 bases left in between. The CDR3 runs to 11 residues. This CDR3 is CASSPAYEQYF. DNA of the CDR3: TGTGCCAGCAGCCCCGCCTACGAGCAGTACTTC.